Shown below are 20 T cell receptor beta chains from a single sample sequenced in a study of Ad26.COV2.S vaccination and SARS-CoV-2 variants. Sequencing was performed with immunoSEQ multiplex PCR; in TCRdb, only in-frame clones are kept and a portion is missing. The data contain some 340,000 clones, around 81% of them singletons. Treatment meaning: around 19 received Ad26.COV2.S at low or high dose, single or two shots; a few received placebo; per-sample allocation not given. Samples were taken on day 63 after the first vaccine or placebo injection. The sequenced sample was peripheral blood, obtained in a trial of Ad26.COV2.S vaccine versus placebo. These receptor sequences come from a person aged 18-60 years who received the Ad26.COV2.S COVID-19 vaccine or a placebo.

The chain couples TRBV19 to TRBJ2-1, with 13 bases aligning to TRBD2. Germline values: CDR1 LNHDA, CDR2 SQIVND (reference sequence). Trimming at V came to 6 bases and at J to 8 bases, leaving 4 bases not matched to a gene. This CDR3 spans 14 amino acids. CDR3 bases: TGTGCCAGTAGAACTAGCGGGGGGGCTCATGAGCAGTTCTTC. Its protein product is CASRTSGGAHEQFF.

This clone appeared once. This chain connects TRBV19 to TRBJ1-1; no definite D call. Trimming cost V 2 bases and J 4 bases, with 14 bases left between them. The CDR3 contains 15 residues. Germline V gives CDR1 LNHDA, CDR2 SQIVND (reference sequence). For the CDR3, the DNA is TGTGCCAGTAGTATAACCGGCGGCCGGGGCACTGAAGCTTTCTTT. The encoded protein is CASSITGGRGTEAFF.

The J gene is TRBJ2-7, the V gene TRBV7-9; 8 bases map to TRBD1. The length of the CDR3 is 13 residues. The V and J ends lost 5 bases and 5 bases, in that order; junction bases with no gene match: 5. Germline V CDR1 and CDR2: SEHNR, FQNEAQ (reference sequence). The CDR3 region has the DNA TGTGCCAGCAGCCGACAGGGGCGAAACGAGCAGTACTTC. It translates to CASSRQGRNEQYF.

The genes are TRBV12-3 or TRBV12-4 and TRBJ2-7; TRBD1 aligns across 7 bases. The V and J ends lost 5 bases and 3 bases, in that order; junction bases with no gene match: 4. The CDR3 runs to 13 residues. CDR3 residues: CASSPRQGYEQYF. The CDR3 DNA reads TGTGCCAGCAGTCCCAGACAGGGCTACGAGCAGTACTTC.

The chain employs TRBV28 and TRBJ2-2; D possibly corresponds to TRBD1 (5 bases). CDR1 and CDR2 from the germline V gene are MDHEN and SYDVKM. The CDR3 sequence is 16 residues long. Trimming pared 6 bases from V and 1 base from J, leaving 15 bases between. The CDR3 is CASSQPQGWNTGELFF. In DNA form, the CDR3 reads TGTGCCAGCAGCCAACCCCAGGGATGGAACACCGGGGAGCTGTTTTTT.

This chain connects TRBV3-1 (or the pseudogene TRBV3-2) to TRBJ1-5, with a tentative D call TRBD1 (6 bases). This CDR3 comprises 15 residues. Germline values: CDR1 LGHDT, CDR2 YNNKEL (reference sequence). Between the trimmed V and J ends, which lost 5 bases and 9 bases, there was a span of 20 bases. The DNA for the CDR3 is TGTGCCAGCAGCGAAAGCCGGGGGCGGAACGGGCCCCAGCATTTT. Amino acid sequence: CASSESRGRNGPQHF.

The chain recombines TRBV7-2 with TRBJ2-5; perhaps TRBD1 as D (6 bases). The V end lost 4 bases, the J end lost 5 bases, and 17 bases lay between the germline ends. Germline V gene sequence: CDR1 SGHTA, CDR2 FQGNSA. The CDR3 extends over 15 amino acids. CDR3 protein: CASSSLTGWGETQYF. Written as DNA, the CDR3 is TGTGCCAGCAGCTCCTTAACAGGGTGGGGGGAGACCCAGTACTTC.

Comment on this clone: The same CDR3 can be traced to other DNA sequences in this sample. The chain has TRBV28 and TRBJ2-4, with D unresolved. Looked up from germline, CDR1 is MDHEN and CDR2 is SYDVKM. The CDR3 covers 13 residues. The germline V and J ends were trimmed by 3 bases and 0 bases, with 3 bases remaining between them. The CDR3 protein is CASSLLAKNIQYF. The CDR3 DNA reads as TGTGCCAGCAGTTTGCTAGCCAAAAACATTCAGTACTTC. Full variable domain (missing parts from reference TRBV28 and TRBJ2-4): DVKVTQSSRYLVKRTGEKVFLECVQDMDHENMFWYRQDPGLGLRLIYFSYDVKMKEKGDIPEGYSVSREKKERFSLILESASTNQTSMYLCASSLLAKNIQYFGAGTRLSVL.

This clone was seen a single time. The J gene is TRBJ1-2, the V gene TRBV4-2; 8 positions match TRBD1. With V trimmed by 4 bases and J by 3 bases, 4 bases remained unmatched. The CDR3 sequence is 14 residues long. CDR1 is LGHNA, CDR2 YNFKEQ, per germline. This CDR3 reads CASSLGQGDYGYTF. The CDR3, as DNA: TGTGCCAGCAGCCTCGGACAGGGTGACTATGGCTACACCTTC.

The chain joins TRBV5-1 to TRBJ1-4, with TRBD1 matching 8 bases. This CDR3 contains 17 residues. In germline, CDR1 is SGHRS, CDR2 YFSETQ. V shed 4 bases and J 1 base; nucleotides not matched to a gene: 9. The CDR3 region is CASSRFGTGLTNEKLFF. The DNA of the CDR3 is TGCGCCAGCAGCCGATTCGGGACAGGATTAACTAATGAAAAACTGTTTTTT.

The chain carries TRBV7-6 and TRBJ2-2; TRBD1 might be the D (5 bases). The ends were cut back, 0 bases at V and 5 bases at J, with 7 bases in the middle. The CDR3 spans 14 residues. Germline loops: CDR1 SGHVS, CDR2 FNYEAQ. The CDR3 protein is CASSLAQGTGELFF. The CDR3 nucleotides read TGTGCCAGCAGCTTAGCGCAGGGTACCGGGGAGCTGTTTTTT.

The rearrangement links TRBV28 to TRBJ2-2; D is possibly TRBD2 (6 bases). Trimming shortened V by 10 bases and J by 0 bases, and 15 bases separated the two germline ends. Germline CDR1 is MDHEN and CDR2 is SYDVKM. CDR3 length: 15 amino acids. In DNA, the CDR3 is TGTGCCACCACTAGGGAGGCCGCGAACACCGGGGAGCTGTTTTTT. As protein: CATTREAANTGELFF.

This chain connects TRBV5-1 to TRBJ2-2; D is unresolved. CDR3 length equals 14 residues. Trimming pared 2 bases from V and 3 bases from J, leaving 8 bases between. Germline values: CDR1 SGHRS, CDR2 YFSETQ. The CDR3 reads CASSFSTDTGELFF. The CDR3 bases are TGCGCCAGCAGCTTCTCTACAGACACCGGGGAGCTGTTTTTT.

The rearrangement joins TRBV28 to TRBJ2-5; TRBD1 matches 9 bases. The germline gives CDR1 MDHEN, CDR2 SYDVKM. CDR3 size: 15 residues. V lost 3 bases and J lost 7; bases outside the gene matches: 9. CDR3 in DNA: TGTGCCAGCAGTTTGGACAGGGGCATCCGGCGGACCCAGTACTTC. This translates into CASSLDRGIRRTQYF.

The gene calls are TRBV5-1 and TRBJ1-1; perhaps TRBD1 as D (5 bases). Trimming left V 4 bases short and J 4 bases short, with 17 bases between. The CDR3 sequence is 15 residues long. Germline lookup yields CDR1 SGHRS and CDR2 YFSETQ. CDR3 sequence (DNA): TGCGCCAGCAGCCCGGACATTAGTTGGGCCACTGAAGCTTTCTTT. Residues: CASSPDISWATEAFF.

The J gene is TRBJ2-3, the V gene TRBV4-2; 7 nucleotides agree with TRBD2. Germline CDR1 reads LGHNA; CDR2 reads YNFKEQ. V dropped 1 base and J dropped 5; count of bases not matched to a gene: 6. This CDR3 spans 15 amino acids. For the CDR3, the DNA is TGTGCCAGCAGCCAAGTGGGGGGGGGAAGAGATACGCAGTATTTT. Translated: CASSQVGGGRDTQYF.

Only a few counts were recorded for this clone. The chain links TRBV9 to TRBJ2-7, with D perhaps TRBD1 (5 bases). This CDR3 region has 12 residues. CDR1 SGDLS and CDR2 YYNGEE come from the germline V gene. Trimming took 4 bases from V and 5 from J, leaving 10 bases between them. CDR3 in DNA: TGTGCCAGCAGCCCCCAAGGGGACGAGCAGTACTTC. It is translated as CASSPQGDEQYF.

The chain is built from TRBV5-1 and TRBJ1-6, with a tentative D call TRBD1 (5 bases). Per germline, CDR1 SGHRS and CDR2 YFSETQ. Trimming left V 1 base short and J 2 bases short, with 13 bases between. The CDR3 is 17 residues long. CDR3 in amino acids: CASSLFSRQTYNSPLHF. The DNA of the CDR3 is TGCGCCAGCAGCTTGTTTAGCAGACAGACCTATAATTCACCCCTCCACTTT.

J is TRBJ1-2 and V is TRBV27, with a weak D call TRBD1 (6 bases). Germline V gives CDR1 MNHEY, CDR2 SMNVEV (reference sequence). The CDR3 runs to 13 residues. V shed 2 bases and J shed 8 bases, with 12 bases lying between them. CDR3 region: CASSLAGALGYTF. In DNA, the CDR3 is TGTGCCAGCAGTTTAGCGGGGGCTCTCGGCTACACCTTC.

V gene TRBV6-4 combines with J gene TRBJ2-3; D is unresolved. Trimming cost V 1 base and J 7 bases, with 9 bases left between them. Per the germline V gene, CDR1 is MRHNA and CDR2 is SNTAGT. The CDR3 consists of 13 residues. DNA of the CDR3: TGTGCCAGCAGTGACTTAGGGCCTAATACGCAGTATTTT. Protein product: CASSDLGPNTQYF.